What follows are 32 T cell receptor beta chains derived from one specimen sequenced in a study of shared clonotypes between healthy human individuals. Sequencing was performed with immunoSEQ multiplex PCR; in TCRdb, only in-frame clones are kept and a portion is missing. The sample comprises approximately 470,000 clones, about 84% of which are singletons, and about 13% rests with the top ten. The sample comprised PBMCs. These receptors were taken from a woman aged 40 to 50 in good health. Some clones in this sample may be carry-over from other donors' samples.

On this clone itself: With a far larger clone one base away, a read error is the likely cause. V and J are TRBV18 and TRBJ1-1; D is unclear. This CDR3 contains 13 residues. Trimming pared 3 bases from V and 8 bases from J, leaving 13 bases between. Germline CDR1 reads KGHSH; CDR2 reads LQKENI. The CDR3 DNA is TGTGCCAGCTCACCTTCCGGACGGTTAGAAGCTTTCTTT. Its translation: CASSPSGRLEAFF.

Points on this clone: A far larger clone is only one base removed, so a read error is likely. Additional DNA sequences in this sample encode the identical CDR3. The chain uses TRBV29-1 and TRBJ2-7; unclear D gene. The CDR3 consists of 14 residues. Per germline, CDR1 SQVTM and CDR2 ANQGSEA. The ends were cut back, 5 bases at V and 1 base at J, with 15 bases in the middle. The CDR3 DNA is TGCAGCGTTCGATCGGTTCAGAAGTCCTACGAGCAGTACTTC. This gives the protein CSVRSVQKSYEQYF.

The V gene is TRBV9, the J gene TRBJ1-4, with D unresolved. The CDR3 is 15 residues long. The V end lost 0 bases, the J end lost 6 bases, and 12 bases lay between the germline ends. Germline V gene sequence: CDR1 SGDLS, CDR2 YYNGEE. The CDR3 DNA sequence: TGTGCCAGCAGCGTAGGAGTAACATCCGATGAAAAACTGTTTTTT. It encodes CASSVGVTSDEKLFF.

Concerning this clone: This sequence is one base from a far larger clone and is likely a read error. The same CDR3 is also encoded by other DNA sequences in this sample. V and J are TRBV7-9 and TRBJ1-5; 9 bases are shared with TRBD1. The CDR3 is 14 amino acids. Germline CDR1 is SEHNR and CDR2 is FQNEAQ (reference sequence). CDR3 residues: CASSLGTGNQPQHF. The CDR3 coding sequence is TGTGCAAGCAGCTTAGGGACAGGGAATCAGCCCCAGCATTTT.

This clone occurred many times. The V and J genes are TRBV4-1 and TRBJ2-5; D ambiguous. Gene TRBJ2-7 matches the end of the DNA better, so the J call may be wrong. This CDR3 is built from 14 residues. Germline assignment: CDR1 MGHRA and CDR2 YSYEKL. The CDR3 coding sequence is TGCGCCAGCAGCCCGACACGAACTTCCTACGAGCAGTACTTC. Amino acid sequence: CASSPTRTSYEQYF.

The chain couples TRBV7-3 to TRBJ2-7; TRBD1 agrees at 10 bases. The CDR3 spans 14 residues. The germline gives CDR1 SGHTA, CDR2 FQGTGA. V lost 5 bases to trimming and J lost 3 bases; unmatched junction nucleotides: 4. This CDR3 reads CASSAGTGVYEQYF. The CDR3 DNA reads as TGTGCCAGCAGCGCCGGGACAGGGGTCTACGAGCAGTACTTC.

The gene calls are TRBV11-2 and TRBJ2-7; 11 positions agree with TRBD2. Germline loops: CDR1 SGHAT, CDR2 FQNNGV. This CDR3 comprises 15 residues. The V and J ends lost 5 bases and 3 bases, in that order; junction bases with no gene match: 6. CDR3 nucleotides: TGTGCCAGCAGCAGGGGACTAGCGGAGCACTACGAGCAGTACTTC. Its protein is CASSRGLAEHYEQYF.

The rearrangement uses TRBV18 and TRBJ2-1; 8 bases agree with TRBD1. The trim removed 8 bases at V and 7 bases at J, leaving 10 bases unmatched. CDR1 KGHSH and CDR2 LQKENI come from the germline V gene. There are 14 residues in the CDR3. DNA of the CDR3: TGTGCCAGCCTTGGACAGGGTGGTAGGAATGAGCAGTTCTTC. It specifies CASLGQGGRNEQFF.

This rearrangement joins TRBV19 to TRBJ2-6; the match to TRBD1 covers 9 bases. The germline V gene has CDR1 LNHDA and CDR2 SQIVND (reference sequence). V was pared by 2 bases and J by 3 bases, with 8 bases of the junction left unmatched. The CDR3 covers 18 residues. CDR3 loop: CASSIPPGTGNGANVLTF. The CDR3 DNA is TGTGCCAGTAGTATACCTCCCGGGACAGGGAATGGGGCCAACGTCCTGACTTTC.

This chain connects TRBV11-2 to TRBJ1-5; D call uncertain. The germline V and J ends were trimmed by 0 bases and 1 base, with 10 bases remaining between them. Per germline, CDR1 SGHAT and CDR2 FQNNGV. CDR3 length: 16 residues. In nucleotides, the CDR3 is TGTGCCAGCAGCTTAGATCTCCAGTCAAGCAATCAGCCCCAGCATTTT. Its translation is CASSLDLQSSNQPQHF.

Regarding this clone: This is likely an artifact of a read error, given a far larger clone one base away. V usage is TRBV28 and J usage is TRBJ2-7; 7 nucleotides align to TRBD2. The CDR3 runs to 15 residues. J gave up 1 base and V 6 bases, and 9 bases lay outside the gene matches. The V gene's germline CDR1 is MDHEN and CDR2 SYDVKM. The CDR3 DNA is TGTGCCAGCAGCGGACTAGGATGTGTTTCCTACGAGCAGTACTTC. This gives the protein CASSGLGCVSYEQYF.

Worth noting for this clone: A read error is likely here: a far larger clone is one base away. This same CDR3 is encoded by further DNA sequences in the sample. The V gene is TRBV7-9, the J gene TRBJ1-2; D is undetermined. The CDR3 spans 12 residues. Germline values: CDR1 SEHNR, CDR2 FQNEAQ (reference sequence). CDR3 loop: CASSLVGRGYTF. CDR3 DNA sequence: TGTGCCAGCAGCTTAGTTGGACGTGGCTACACCTTT.

This chain links TRBV30 with TRBJ1-4; D unresolved. This CDR3 region has 11 residues. The germline CDR1 and CDR2 sequences are GTSNPN and SVGIG (reference sequence). V was cut by 4 bases and J by 7 bases, with 7 bases left in between. The CDR3 loop is CAWNLREKLFF. The CDR3 nucleotides read TGTGCCTGGAACTTGCGTGAAAAACTGTTTTTT. Full variable domain (outside the CDR3, taken from reference TRBV30 and TRBJ1-4): SQTIHQWPATLVQPVGSPLSLECTVEGTSNPNLYWYRQAAGRGLQLLFYSVGIGQISSEVPQNLSASRPQDRQFILSSKKLLLSDSGFYLCAWNLREKLFFGSGTQLSVL.

Points on this clone: A much bigger clone sits one base away, suggesting this may be a read error. This same CDR3 is encoded by further DNA sequences in the sample. The V and J genes are TRBV29-1 and TRBJ1-2; TRBD1 matches at 12 bases. Germline CDR1 is SQVTM and CDR2 is ANQGSEA. The CDR3 spans 15 residues. V was clipped by 4 bases and J by 4 bases; unmatched bases: 7. CDR3: CSVGGQGARGYGYTF. The CDR3, as DNA: TGCAGCGTTGGGGGACAGGGGGCGCGAGGCTATGGCTACACCTTC.

Turning to this clone: A far more abundant clone sits one base away, making this likely a read error. The V gene is TRBV5-1, the J gene TRBJ1-3; TRBD1 is a possible D gene (6 bases). The CDR3 sequence is 16 residues long. V dropped 2 bases and J dropped 4 bases, with 16 bases sitting between them. Germline assignment: CDR1 SGHRS and CDR2 YFSETQ. CDR3 amino acids: CASSFGTGFKGNTIYF. CDR3 in DNA: TGCGCCAGCAGCTTTGGAACAGGGTTCAAGGGAAACACCATATATTTT. Full variable domain (remainder filled in from reference TRBV5-1 and TRBJ1-3): KAGVTQTPRYLIKTRGQQVTLSCSPISGHRSVSWYQQTPGQGLQFLFEYFSETQRNKGNFPGRFSGRQFSNSRSEMNVSTLELGDSALYLCASSFGTGFKGNTIYFGEGSWLTVV.

The chain employs TRBV5-1 and TRBJ2-1, with 8 bases identical to TRBD2. The CDR3 runs 21 residues. Germline values: CDR1 SGHRS, CDR2 YFSETQ. The V and J ends lost 0 bases and 2 bases, in that order; junction bases with no gene match: 19. The CDR3 region has the DNA TGCGCCAGCAGCTTGGACAGGCCGTGGGACGGGAGGGCCCGTCCCTACAATGAGCAGTTCTTC. It specifies CASSLDRPWDGRARPYNEQFF. The full variable domain, in which reference TRBV5-1 and TRBJ2-1 provide the parts outside the CDR3, is KAGVTQTPRYLIKTRGQQVTLSCSPISGHRSVSWYQQTPGQGLQFLFEYFSETQRNKGNFPGRFSGRQFSNSRSEMNVSTLELGDSALYLCASSLDRPWDGRARPYNEQFFGPGTRLTVL.

Concerning this clone itself: This probably arose from a read error, given a far larger clone one base away. V and J are TRBV6-4 and TRBJ2-1, with TRBD2 identical over 7 bases. This CDR3 comprises 14 residues. V lost 5 bases, J lost 6 bases, and 7 bases stayed unmatched. Germline assignment: CDR1 MRHNA and CDR2 SNTAGT. CDR3 sequence (DNA): TGTGCCAGCAGTATGGCGGGAGAGTTCAATGAGCAGTTCTTC. This sequence encodes CASSMAGEFNEQFF.

CDR3 in amino acids: CASSKDRDTYEQYF. CDR3 bases: TGTGCCAGCAGCAAGGACAGGGACACCTACGAGCAGTACTTC. The rearrangement joins TRBV7-9 to TRBJ2-7; 8 bases are a match to TRBD1. V lost 5 bases and J lost 2; bases outside the gene matches: 5. Germline loops: CDR1 SEHNR, CDR2 FQNEAQ (reference sequence). The CDR3 covers 14 residues.

The V and J genes are TRBV28 and TRBJ2-1; the match to TRBD1 covers 8 bases. This CDR3 spans 16 amino acids. V dropped 7 bases and J dropped 0; count of bases not matched to a gene: 8. From germline, CDR1 is MDHEN and CDR2 SYDVKM. This chain's CDR3 is CASTGQGYPSYNEQFF. The CDR3 nucleotides read TGTGCCAGCACCGGACAGGGTTACCCCTCCTACAATGAGCAGTTCTTC. Full variable domain (outside the CDR3, taken from reference TRBV28 and TRBJ2-1): DVKVTQSSRYLVKRTGEKVFLECVQDMDHENMFWYRQDPGLGLRLIYFSYDVKMKEKGDIPEGYSVSREKKERFSLILESASTNQTSMYLCASTGQGYPSYNEQFFGPGTRLTVL.

About this clone itself: One end of the junction fails to match germline, which may point to a read error. The chain has TRBV6-6 and TRBJ2-3; tentatively, D is TRBD1 or TRBD2 (6 bases each). Per the germline V gene, CDR1 is MNHNY and CDR2 is SVGAGI (reference sequence). The CDR3 totals 13 residues. The CDR3 DNA follows: TGTGCCATCAGTAGGGGGGCCACAGATACGCAGTATTTT. It yields the protein CAISRGATDTQYF.

The V call is TRBV30, the J call TRBJ2-6, with no clear D. CDR3 size: 15 residues. Between the trimmed V and J ends, which lost 0 bases and 0 bases, there was a span of 6 bases. The germline gives CDR1 GTSNPN, CDR2 SVGIG (reference sequence). The CDR3 is CAWSVGYSGANVLTF. The CDR3 DNA is TGTGCCTGGAGTGTAGGATACTCTGGGGCCAACGTCCTGACTTTC.

This clone was observed a single time. A far more abundant clone sits one base away, making this likely a read error. Other DNA sequences within the sample encode an identical CDR3. V is TRBV5-1 and J is TRBJ1-1; D gene ambiguous. The CDR3 consists of 14 residues. The V and J ends lost 4 bases and 1 base respectively, with 11 bases between them. Looked up from germline, CDR1 is SGHRS and CDR2 is YFSETQ. CDR3 DNA sequence: TGCGCCAGCAGCGAGAGGATCCCGAACACTGAAGCTTTCTTT. It is translated as CASSERIPNTEAFF. The variable domain in full, completed from reference TRBV5-1 and TRBJ1-1, reads KAGVTQTPRYLIKTRGQQVTLSCSPISGHRSVSWYQQTPGQGLQFLFEYFSETQRNKGNFPGRFSGRQFSNSRSEMNVSTLELGDSALYLCASSERIPNTEAFFGQGTRLTVV.

As for this clone: One base separates it from a far larger clone, so it is likely a read error. The chain couples TRBV7-7 to TRBJ2-5, with 8 bases lining up with TRBD2. Germline CDR1 SSHAT, CDR2 FNYEAQ (reference sequence). The CDR3 contains 16 residues. In DNA form, the CDR3 reads TGTTCTAGCAGCCCCCCGACTAGCGCCTTAGAGGCGGCCCAGTACTTC. It is translated as CSSSPPTSALEAAQYF.

Turning to this clone: The same CDR3 is also encoded by other DNA sequences in this sample. The chain has TRBV7-9 and TRBJ2-3; D is unclear. Per the germline V gene, CDR1 is SEHNR and CDR2 is FQNEAQ (reference sequence). CDR3 length: 14 amino acids. Trimming cost V 1 base and J 5 bases, with 10 bases left between them. The chain's CDR3 is CASSLGTGGDTQYF. In DNA form, the CDR3 reads TGTGCCAGCAGCTTAGGTACCGGCGGAGATACGCAGTATTTT.

The chain joins TRBV5-1 to TRBJ2-5, with D hard to call. The germline CDR1 and CDR2 sequences are SGHRS and YFSETQ. This CDR3 is 15 amino acids long. V shed 0 bases and J shed 1 base, with 10 bases lying between them. CDR3 nucleotides: TGCGCCAGCAGCTTGGGTTTGCAGTTCCAAGAGACCCAGTACTTC. Its protein is CASSLGLQFQETQYF.

This sequence joins TRBV29-1 and TRBJ2-1; D possibly corresponds to TRBD2 (6 bases). This CDR3 contains 12 residues. Trimming pared 6 bases from V and 8 bases from J, leaving 14 bases between. Germline CDR1 is SQVTM and CDR2 is ANQGSEA. DNA for the CDR3: TGCAGCGTATACCGGGACTTATATGAGCAGTTCTTC. It specifies CSVYRDLYEQFF.

Notes on this clone: A read error is the likely source, as a far larger clone sits one nucleotide away. In the same sample, other DNA sequences code for this CDR3. J is TRBJ2-2 and V is TRBV7-8; D not resolved. The CDR3 is 15 residues long. Germline CDR1 SGHVS, CDR2 FQNEAQ. Written as DNA, the CDR3 is TGTGCCAGCGCCCGCAGGCTCCTGAACACTGGGGAGCTGTTTTTT. This encodes CASARRLLNTGELFF.

The CDR3 is CAWGLGYGPDTQYF. The CDR3 nucleotides are TGTGCCTGGGGGCTAGGGTACGGCCCAGATACGCAGTATTTT. The chain employs TRBV30 and TRBJ2-3; D call uncertain. The CDR3 has 14 amino acids. Germline assignment: CDR1 GTSNPN and CDR2 SVGIG (reference sequence). Trimming shortened V by 5 bases and J by 4 bases, and 16 bases separated the two germline ends.

The chain uses TRBV18 and TRBJ1-5, with D unclear. CDR3 size: 14 residues. In germline, CDR1 is KGHSH, CDR2 LQKENI. V lost 1 base and J 5 bases, leaving 9 bases between the germline ends. DNA of the CDR3: TGTGCCAGCTCACCACGCGACACCCATCAGCCCCAGCATTTT. Its protein product is CASSPRDTHQPQHF. The entire variable domain, with the rest obtained from reference TRBV18 and TRBJ1-5, is as follows: NAGVMQNPRHLVRRRGQEARLRCSPMKGHSHVYWYRQLPEEGLKFMVYLQKENIIDESGMPKERFSAEFPKEGPSILRIQQVVRGDSAAYFCASSPRDTHQPQHFGDGTRLSIL.

This clone came up once. This chain links TRBV9 with TRBJ2-6; a possible D gene is TRBD2 (5 bases). Germline V CDR1 and CDR2: SGDLS, YYNGEE. This CDR3 has 17 amino acids. Trimming removed 3 bases from V and 1 base from J, with 14 bases in between. The CDR3 spells CASSGPGTPSGANVLTF. The CDR3 nucleotides are TGTGCCAGCAGCGGTCCGGGAACTCCTTCTGGGGCCAACGTCCTGACTTTC. Combining the CDR3 with reference TRBV9 and TRBJ2-6 gives the whole variable domain DSGVTQTPKHLITATGQRVTLRCSPRSGDLSVYWYQQSLDQGLQFLIQYYNGEERAKGNILERFSAQQFPDLHSELNLSSLELGDSALYFCASSGPGTPSGANVLTFGAGSRLTVL.

This rearrangement joins TRBV7-8 to TRBJ1-4; 9 bases agree with TRBD1. The CDR3 sequence is 16 residues long. Germline CDR1 is SGHVS and CDR2 is FQNEAQ. The junction had 6 bases not matched to a gene; V was cut back by 3 bases and J by 4 bases. CDR3 in amino acids: CASSLDPGQGNEKLFF. CDR3 coding DNA: TGTGCCAGCAGCTTGGATCCGGGACAGGGTAATGAAAAACTGTTTTTT.

Notes on this clone: A far larger clone is a single base away, which makes a read error likely. The chain links TRBV30 to TRBJ1-2; TRBD1 might be the D (5 bases). Germline V gene lookup returns CDR1 GTSNPN and CDR2 SVGIG (reference sequence). This CDR3 region has 13 residues. CDR3 sequence reads: CTWSVQRGGGYTF. The CDR3 DNA follows: TGTACCTGGAGTGTACAGAGGGGAGGTGGCTACACCTTC.